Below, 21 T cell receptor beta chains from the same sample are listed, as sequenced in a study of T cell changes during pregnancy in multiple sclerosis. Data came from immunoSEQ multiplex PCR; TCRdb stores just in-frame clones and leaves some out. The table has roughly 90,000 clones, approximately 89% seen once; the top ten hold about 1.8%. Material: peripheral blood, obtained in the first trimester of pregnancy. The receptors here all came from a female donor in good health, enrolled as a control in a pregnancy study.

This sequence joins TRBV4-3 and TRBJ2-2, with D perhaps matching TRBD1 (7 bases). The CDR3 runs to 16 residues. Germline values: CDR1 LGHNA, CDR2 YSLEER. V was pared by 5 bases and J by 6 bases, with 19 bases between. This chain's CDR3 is CASSTRQGGRSGELFF. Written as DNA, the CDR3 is TGCGCCAGCAGCACCCGACAGGGAGGTCGGTCCGGGGAGCTGTTTTTT.

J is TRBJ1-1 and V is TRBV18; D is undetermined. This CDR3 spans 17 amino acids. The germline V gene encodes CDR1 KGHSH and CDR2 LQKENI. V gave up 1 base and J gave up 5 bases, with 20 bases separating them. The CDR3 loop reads CASSPLSRPGGGTEAFF. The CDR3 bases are TGTGCCAGCTCACCACTCTCCCGGCCAGGAGGAGGGACTGAAGCTTTCTTT.

CDR3 loop: CASSGSSGDEAFF. CDR3 bases: TGTGCCAGCAGCGGGAGTAGTGGGGATGAAGCTTTCTTT. The chain combines TRBV5-6 with TRBJ1-1; no definite D call. Per the germline V gene, CDR1 is SGHDT and CDR2 is YYEEEE. Trimming stripped 4 bases from V and 7 bases from J, with 14 bases between. CDR3 length: 13 amino acids.

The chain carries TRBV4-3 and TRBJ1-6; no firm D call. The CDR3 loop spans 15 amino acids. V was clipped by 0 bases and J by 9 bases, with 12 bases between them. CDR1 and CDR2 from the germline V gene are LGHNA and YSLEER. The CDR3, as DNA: TGCGCCAGCAGCCAAGACGCCGACGGCGGTTCACCCCTCCACTTT. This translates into CASSQDADGGSPLHF.

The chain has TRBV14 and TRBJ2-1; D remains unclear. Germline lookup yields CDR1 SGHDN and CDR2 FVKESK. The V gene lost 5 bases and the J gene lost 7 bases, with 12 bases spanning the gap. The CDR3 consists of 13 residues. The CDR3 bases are TGTGCCAGCAGCGTCGGTGGAGCTAATGAGCAGTTCTTC. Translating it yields CASSVGGANEQFF.

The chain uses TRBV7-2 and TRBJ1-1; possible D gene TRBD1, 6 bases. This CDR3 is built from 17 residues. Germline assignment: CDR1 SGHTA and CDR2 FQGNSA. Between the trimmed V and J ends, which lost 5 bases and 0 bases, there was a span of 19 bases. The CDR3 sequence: CASSPTGTRQMNTEAFF. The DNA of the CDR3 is TGTGCCAGCAGCCCAACCGGGACACGCCAAATGAACACTGAAGCTTTCTTT.

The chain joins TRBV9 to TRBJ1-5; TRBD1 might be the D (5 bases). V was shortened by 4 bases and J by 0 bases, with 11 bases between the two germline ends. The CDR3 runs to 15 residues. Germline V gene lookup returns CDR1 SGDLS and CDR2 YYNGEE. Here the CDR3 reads CASSPGGGSNQPQHF. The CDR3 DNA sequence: TGTGCCAGCAGCCCCGGGGGGGGTAGCAATCAGCCCCAGCATTTT.

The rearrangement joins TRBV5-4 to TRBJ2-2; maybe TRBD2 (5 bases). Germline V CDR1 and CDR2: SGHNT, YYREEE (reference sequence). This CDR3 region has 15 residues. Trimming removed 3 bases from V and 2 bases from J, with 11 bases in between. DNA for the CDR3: TGTGCCAGCAGCTGGCGGGCAGGTAACACCGGGGAGCTGTTTTTT. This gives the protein CASSWRAGNTGELFF.

CDR3 loop: CASSPTRSNEQFF. The DNA of the CDR3 is TGTGCCAGCAGCCCCACTAGGAGCAATGAGCAGTTCTTC. The chain joins TRBV7-8 to TRBJ2-1; weak D call: TRBD2 (5 bases). The CDR3 is 13 residues long. V lost 5 bases to trimming and J lost 6 bases, with 11 bases between them. In germline, CDR1 is SGHVS, CDR2 FQNEAQ.

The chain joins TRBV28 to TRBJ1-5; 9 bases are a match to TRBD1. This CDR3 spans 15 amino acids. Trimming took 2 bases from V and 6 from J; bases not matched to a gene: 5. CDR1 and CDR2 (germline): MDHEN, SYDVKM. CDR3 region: CASSLGTGTIQPQHF. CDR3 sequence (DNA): TGTGCCAGCAGTTTAGGGACAGGGACGATTCAGCCCCAGCATTTT.

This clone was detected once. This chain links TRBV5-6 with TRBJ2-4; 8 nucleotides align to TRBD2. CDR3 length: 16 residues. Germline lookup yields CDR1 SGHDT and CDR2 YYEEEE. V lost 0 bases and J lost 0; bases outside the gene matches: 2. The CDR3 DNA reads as TGTGCCAGCAGCTTGGCGGGGGGGGTAGCCAAAAACATTCAGTACTTC. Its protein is CASSLAGGVAKNIQYF.

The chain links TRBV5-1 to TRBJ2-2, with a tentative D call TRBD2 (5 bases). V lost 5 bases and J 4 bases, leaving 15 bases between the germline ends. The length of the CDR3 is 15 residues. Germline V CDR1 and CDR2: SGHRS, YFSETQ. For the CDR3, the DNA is TGCGCCAGCAGTTTACGAGCGGAACTCACCGGGGAGCTGTTTTTT. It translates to CASSLRAELTGELFF.

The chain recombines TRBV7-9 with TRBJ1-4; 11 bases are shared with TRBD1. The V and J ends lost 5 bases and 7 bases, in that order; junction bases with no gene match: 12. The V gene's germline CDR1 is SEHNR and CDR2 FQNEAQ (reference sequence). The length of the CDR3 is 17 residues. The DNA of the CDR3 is TGTGCCAGCAGCCGCGGGACAGGGGGAACGTCTAGTGAAAAACTGTTTTTT. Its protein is CASSRGTGGTSSEKLFF.

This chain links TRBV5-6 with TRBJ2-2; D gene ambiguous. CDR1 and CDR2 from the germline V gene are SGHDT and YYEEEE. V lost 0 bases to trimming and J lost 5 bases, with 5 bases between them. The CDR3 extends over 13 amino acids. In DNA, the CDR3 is TGTGCCAGCAGCTTGGAATTAACCGGGGAGCTGTTTTTT. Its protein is CASSLELTGELFF.

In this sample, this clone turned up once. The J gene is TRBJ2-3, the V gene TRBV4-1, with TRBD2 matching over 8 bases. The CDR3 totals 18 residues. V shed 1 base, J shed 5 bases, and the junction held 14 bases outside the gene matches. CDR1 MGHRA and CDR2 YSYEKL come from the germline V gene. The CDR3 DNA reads TGCGCCAGCAGCCAAGGCGTGACTGGCAGCGGGGGAGGAGATACGCAGTATTTT. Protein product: CASSQGVTGSGGGDTQYF.

The CDR3 DNA reads as TGTGCCAGCAGTAAACAGGCTAACTATGGCTACACCTTC. Encoded protein: CASSKQANYGYTF. The chain couples TRBV6-5 to TRBJ1-2; TRBD1 is a possible D gene (5 bases). Germline CDR1 reads MNHEY; CDR2 reads SVGAGI. V was shortened by 5 bases and J by 0 bases, with 7 bases between the two germline ends. The CDR3 contains 13 residues.

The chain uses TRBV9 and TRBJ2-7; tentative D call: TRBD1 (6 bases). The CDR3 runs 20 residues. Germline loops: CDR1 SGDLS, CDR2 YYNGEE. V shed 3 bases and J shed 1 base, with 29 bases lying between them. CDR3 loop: CASSASPTGSFGVSSYEQYF. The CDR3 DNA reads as TGTGCCAGCAGCGCATCCCCGACAGGTAGTTTCGGGGTCTCTTCCTACGAGCAGTACTTC.

The CDR3 DNA reads TGTGCCAGCAGTCCCACCGGGACAGATGGAAACACCATATATTTT. Translated, it gives CASSPTGTDGNTIYF. J is TRBJ1-3 and V is TRBV7-9; 7 positions agree with TRBD1. The CDR3 has 15 residues. The germline CDR1 and CDR2 sequences are SEHNR and FQNEAQ (reference sequence). V was pared by 6 bases and J by 3 bases, with 8 bases of the junction left unmatched.

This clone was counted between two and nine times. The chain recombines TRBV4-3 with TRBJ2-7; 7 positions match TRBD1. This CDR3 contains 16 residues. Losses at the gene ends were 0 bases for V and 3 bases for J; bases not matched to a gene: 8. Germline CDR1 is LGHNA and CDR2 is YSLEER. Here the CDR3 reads CASSQEDQGVNYEQYF. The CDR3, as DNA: TGCGCCAGCAGCCAAGAGGACCAGGGGGTGAACTACGAGCAGTACTTC.

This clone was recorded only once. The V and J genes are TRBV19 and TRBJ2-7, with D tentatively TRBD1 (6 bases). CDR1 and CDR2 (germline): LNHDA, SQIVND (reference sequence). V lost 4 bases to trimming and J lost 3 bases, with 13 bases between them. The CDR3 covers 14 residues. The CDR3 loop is CASSTSRGSYEQYF. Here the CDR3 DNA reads TGTGCCAGTAGTACCTCGAGGGGGAGCTACGAGCAGTACTTC.

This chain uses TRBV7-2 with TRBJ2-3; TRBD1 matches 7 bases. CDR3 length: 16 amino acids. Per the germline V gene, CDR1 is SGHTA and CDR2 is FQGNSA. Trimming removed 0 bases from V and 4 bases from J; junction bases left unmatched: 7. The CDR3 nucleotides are TGTGCCAGCAGCTTAGCGCACGCCAGGGGGTCAGATACGCAGTATTTT. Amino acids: CASSLAHARGSDTQYF.